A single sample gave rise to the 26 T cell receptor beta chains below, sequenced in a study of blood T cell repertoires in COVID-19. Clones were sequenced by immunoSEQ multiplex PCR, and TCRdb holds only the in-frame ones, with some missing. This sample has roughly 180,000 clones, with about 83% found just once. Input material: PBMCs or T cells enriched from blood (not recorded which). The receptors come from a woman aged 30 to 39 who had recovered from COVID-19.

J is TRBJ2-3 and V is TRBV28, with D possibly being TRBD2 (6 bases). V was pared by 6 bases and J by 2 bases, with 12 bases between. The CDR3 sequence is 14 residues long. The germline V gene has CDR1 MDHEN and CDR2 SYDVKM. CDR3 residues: CASRLAEYTDTQYF. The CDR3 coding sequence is TGTGCCAGCAGATTAGCGGAGTACACAGATACGCAGTATTTT.

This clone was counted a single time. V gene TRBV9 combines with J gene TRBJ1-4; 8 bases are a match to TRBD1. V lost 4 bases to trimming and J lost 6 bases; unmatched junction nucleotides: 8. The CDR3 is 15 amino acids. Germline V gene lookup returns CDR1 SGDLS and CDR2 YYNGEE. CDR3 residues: CASSTQGAGDEKLFF. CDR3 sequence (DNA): TGTGCCAGCAGCACCCAGGGGGCAGGGGATGAAAAACTGTTTTTT.

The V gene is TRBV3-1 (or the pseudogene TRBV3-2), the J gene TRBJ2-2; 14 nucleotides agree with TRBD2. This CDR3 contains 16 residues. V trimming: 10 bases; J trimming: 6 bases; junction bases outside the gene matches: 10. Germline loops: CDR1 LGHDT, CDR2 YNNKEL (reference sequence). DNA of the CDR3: TGTGCCACTCGCCAGGGACTAGCGGGAGCGGCCGGGGAGCTGTTTTTT. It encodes CATRQGLAGAAGELFF.

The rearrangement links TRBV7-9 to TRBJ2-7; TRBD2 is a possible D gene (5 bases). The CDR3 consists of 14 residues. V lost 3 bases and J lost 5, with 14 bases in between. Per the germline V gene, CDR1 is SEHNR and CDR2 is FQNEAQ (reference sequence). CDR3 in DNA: TGTGCCAGCAGCTTTTTTCCTAGCTCTCACGAGCAGTACTTC. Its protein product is CASSFFPSSHEQYF.

CDR3 in DNA: TGTGCCAGCAGCCGGGACAGGGTCGGGAACACTGAAGCTTTCTTT. This translates into CASSRDRVGNTEAFF. V gene TRBV7-8 combines with J gene TRBJ1-1; 9 bases are a match to TRBD1. This CDR3 is built from 15 residues. The germline CDR1 and CDR2 sequences are SGHVS and FQNEAQ. Germline trimming cut 5 bases from V and 1 base from J; bases unmatched to any gene: 5. The full variable domain, rest sourced from reference TRBV7-8 and TRBJ1-1, is GAGVSQSPRYKVAKRGQDVALRCDPISGHVSLFWYQQALGQGPEFLTYFQNEAQLDKSGLPSDRFFAERPEGSVSTLKIQRTQQEDSAVYLCASSRDRVGNTEAFFGQGTRLTVV.

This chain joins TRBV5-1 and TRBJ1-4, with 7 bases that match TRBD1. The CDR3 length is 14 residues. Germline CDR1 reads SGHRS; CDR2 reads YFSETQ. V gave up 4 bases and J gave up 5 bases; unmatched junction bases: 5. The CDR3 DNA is TGCGCCAGCAGCACGGGACAGATAAATGAAAAACTGTTTTTT. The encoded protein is CASSTGQINEKLFF.

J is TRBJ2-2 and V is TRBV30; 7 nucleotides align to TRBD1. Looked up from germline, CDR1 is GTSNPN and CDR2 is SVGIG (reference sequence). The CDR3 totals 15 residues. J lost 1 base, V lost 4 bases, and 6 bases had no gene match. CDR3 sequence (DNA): TGTGCCTGGACCGAACAGGGGAGGAACACCGGGGAGCTGTTTTTT. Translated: CAWTEQGRNTGELFF.

In DNA form, the CDR3 reads TGTGCCAGCAGCGGAAGACTAGCGGGAGAGGGGGGGCACACAGATACGCAGTATTTT. Amino acids: CASSGRLAGEGGHTDTQYF. The chain employs TRBV28 and TRBJ2-3, with 12 bases lining up with TRBD2. The CDR3 loop spans 19 amino acids. Germline CDR1 and CDR2: MDHEN and SYDVKM. Trimming cost V 6 bases and J 2 bases; bases outside gene matches: 15. The whole variable domain, remainder taken from reference TRBV28 and TRBJ2-3, is DVKVTQSSRYLVKRTGEKVFLECVQDMDHENMFWYRQDPGLGLRLIYFSYDVKMKEKGDIPEGYSVSREKKERFSLILESASTNQTSMYLCASSGRLAGEGGHTDTQYFGPGTRLTVL.

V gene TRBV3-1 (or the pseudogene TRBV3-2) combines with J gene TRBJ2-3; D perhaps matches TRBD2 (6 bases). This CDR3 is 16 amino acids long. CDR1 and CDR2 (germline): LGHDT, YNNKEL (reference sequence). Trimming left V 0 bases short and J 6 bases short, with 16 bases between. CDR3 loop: CASSQDLLAQADTQYF. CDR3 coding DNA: TGTGCCAGCAGCCAAGATCTGCTAGCGCAGGCGGATACGCAGTATTTT.

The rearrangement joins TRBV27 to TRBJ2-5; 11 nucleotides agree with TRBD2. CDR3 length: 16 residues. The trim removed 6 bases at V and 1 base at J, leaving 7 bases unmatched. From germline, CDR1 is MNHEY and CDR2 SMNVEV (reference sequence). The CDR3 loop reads CASRPRTSGFQETQYF. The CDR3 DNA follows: TGTGCCAGCAGGCCTAGGACTAGCGGGTTCCAAGAGACCCAGTACTTC.

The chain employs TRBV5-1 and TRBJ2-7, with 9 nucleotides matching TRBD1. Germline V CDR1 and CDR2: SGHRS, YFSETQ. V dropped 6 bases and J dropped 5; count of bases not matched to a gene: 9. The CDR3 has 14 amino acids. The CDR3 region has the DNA TGCGCCAGCAATGGGGGACAGGGAACGAACGAGCAGTACTTC. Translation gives CASNGGQGTNEQYF. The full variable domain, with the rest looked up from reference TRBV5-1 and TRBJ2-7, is KAGVTQTPRYLIKTRGQQVTLSCSPISGHRSVSWYQQTPGQGLQFLFEYFSETQRNKGNFPGRFSGRQFSNSRSEMNVSTLELGDSALYLCASNGGQGTNEQYFGPGTRLTVT.

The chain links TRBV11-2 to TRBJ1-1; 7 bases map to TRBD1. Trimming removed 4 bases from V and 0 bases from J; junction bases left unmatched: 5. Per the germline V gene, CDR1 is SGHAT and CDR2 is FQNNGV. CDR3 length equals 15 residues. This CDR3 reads CASSWDRRMNTEAFF. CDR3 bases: TGTGCCAGCAGCTGGGACAGAAGAATGAACACTGAAGCTTTCTTT.

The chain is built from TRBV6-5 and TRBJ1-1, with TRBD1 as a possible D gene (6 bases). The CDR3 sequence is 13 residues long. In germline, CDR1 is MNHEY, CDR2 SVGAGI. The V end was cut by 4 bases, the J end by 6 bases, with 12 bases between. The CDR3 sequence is CASSSTGLAEAFF. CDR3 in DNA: TGTGCCAGCAGTTCCACAGGGTTGGCTGAAGCTTTCTTT.

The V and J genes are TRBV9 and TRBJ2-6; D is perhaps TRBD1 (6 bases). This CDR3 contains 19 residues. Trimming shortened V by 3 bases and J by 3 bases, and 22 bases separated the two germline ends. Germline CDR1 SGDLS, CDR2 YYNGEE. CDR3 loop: CASSAERGHRELGANVLTF. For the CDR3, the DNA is TGTGCCAGCAGCGCCGAGAGGGGTCACAGGGAACTTGGGGCCAACGTCCTGACTTTC.

This CDR3 is CASSQTQGPSSGNTIYF. CDR3 in DNA: TGCGCCAGCAGCCAAACACAGGGGCCGAGCTCTGGAAACACCATATATTTT. This sequence joins TRBV4-1 and TRBJ1-3; 7 bases fit TRBD1. V was clipped by 2 bases and J by 0 bases; unmatched bases: 7. The CDR3 covers 17 residues. Germline-derived CDR1 and CDR2 are MGHRA and YSYEKL.

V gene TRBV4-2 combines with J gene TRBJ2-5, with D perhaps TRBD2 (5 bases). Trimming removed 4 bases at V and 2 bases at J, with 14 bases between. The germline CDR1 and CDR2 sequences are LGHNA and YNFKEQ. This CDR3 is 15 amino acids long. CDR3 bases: TGTGCCAGCAGCCCGGGGTCAGCTAATCAAGAGACCCAGTACTTC. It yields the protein CASSPGSANQETQYF.

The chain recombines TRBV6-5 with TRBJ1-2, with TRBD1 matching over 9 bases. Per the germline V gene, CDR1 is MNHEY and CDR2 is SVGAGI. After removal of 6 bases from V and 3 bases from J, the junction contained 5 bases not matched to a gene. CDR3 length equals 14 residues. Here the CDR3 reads CASSRDRAYYGYTF. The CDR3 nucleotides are TGTGCCAGCAGCCGGGACAGGGCCTACTATGGCTACACCTTC.

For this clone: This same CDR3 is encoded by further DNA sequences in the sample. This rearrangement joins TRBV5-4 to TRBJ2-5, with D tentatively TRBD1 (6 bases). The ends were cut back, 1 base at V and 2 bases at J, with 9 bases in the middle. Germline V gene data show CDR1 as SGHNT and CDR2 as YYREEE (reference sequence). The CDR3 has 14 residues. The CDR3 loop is CASSLRTAQETQYF. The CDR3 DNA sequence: TGTGCCAGCAGCTTGAGGACAGCACAAGAGACCCAGTACTTC.

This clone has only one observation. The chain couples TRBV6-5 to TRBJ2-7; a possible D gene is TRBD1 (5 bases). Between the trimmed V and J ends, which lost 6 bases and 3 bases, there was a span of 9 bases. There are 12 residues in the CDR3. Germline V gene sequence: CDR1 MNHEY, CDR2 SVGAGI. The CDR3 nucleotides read TGTGCCAGCAGCGGTGACAGCTACGAGCAGTACTTC. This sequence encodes CASSGDSYEQYF.

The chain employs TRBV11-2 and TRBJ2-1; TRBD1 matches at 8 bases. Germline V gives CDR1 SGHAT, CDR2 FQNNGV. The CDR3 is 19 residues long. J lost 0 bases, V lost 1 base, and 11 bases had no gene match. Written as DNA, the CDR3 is TGTGCCAGCAGCTTAGGGGCGGCTAGCAGGGGGCTCTCCTACAATGAGCAGTTCTTC. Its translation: CASSLGAASRGLSYNEQFF.

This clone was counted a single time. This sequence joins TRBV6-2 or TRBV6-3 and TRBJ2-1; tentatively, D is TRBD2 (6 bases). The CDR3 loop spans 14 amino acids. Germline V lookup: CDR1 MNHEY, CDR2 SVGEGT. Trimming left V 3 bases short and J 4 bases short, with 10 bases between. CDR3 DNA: TGTGCCAGCAGTTATTTTAGCGGTTACAATGAGCAGTTCTTC. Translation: CASSYFSGYNEQFF.

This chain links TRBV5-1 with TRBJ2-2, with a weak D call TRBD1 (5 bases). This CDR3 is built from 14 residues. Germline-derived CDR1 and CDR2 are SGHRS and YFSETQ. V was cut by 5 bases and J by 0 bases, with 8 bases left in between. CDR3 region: CASRTVTNTGELFF. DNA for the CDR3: TGCGCCAGCAGGACAGTTACGAACACCGGGGAGCTGTTTTTT.

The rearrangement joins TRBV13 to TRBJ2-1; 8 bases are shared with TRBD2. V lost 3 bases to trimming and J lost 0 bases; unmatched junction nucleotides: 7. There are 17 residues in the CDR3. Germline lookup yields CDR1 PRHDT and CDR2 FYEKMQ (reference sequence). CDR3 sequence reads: CASSFFSGMSSYNEQFF. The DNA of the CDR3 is TGTGCCAGCAGCTTCTTTAGCGGGATGAGCTCCTACAATGAGCAGTTCTTC.

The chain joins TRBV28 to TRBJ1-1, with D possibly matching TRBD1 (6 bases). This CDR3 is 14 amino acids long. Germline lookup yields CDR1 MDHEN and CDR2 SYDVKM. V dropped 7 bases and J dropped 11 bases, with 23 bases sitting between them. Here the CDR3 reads CASIYAGGALGAFF. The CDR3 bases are TGTGCCAGCATATACGCGGGGGGCGCATTAGGGGCTTTCTTT. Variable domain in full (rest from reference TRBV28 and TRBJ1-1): DVKVTQSSRYLVKRTGEKVFLECVQDMDHENMFWYRQDPGLGLRLIYFSYDVKMKEKGDIPEGYSVSREKKERFSLILESASTNQTSMYLCASIYAGGALGAFFGQGTRLTVV.

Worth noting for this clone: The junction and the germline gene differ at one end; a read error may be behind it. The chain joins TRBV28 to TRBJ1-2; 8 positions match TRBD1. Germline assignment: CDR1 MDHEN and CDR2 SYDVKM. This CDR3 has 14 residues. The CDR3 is CASSPGQGLYAYTF. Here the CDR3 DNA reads TGTGCCAGCAGTCCCGGACAGGGTCTCTATGCCTACACCTTC.

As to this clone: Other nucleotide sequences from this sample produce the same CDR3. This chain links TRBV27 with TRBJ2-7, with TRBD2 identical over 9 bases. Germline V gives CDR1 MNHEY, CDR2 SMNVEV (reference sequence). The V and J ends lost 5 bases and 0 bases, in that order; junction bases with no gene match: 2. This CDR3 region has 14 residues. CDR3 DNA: TGTGCCAGCAGTCTAGCGGGAAGCTCCTACGAGCAGTACTTC. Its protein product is CASSLAGSSYEQYF.